A single sample is the source of the 10 T cell receptor beta chains below, sequenced in a study of blood T cells in healthy people across ages. Using a J-beta primer mix together with a sample-barcoded 5' primer, a second PCR was run for roughly 6 to 11 cycles. TCRdb fed the 5' RACE reads into MiXCR, producing one record per CDR3 protein. The repertoire includes approximately 680,000 distinct CDR3 sequences, roughly 30% of them detected once, and 15% to 17% sits in the top ten. The sequencing sample was made of blood. All receptors come from a woman older than 75 in good health.

The table lists this clonotype with many counts. The V and J genes are TRBV4-2 and TRBJ2-5; either TRBD1 or TRBD2 may fit D (6 bases each). Trimming shortened V by 0 bases and J by 2 bases, and 16 bases separated the two germline ends. The CDR3 has 17 amino acids. Germline loops: CDR1 LGHNA, CDR2 YNFKEQ. In DNA, the CDR3 is TGTGCCAGCAGCCAAGAGTGGGGGGCAGGAGGGCAAGAGACCCAGTACTTC. Its translation is CASSQEWGAGGQETQYF.

This chain uses TRBV5-5 with TRBJ2-7; D remains unclear. The CDR3 is 15 amino acids. Trimming shortened V by 1 base and J by 3 bases, and 14 bases separated the two germline ends. Germline V gene lookup returns CDR1 SGHKS and CDR2 YYEKEE (reference sequence). CDR3 in DNA: TGTGCCAGCAGCTTGTCGCGCGCTTCACTCTACGAGCAGTACTTC. This sequence encodes CASSLSRASLYEQYF.

This clonotype was detected ten times or more. J is TRBJ1-5 and V is TRBV20-1; TRBD1 might be the D (5 bases). The CDR3 is made up of 13 amino acids. Germline-derived CDR1 and CDR2 are DFQATT and SNEGSKA (reference sequence). V dropped 6 bases and J dropped 6 bases, with 15 bases sitting between them. The CDR3 DNA follows: TGCAGTGCACTAATTCAGGGAGGTCAGCCCCAGCATTTT. Translated: CSALIQGGQPQHF.

This chain links TRBV7-2 with TRBJ2-4; possibly TRBD2 for D (6 bases). CDR1 is SGHTA, CDR2 FQGNSA, per germline. The CDR3 is 19 residues long. The V gene lost 5 bases and the J gene lost 0 bases, with 23 bases spanning the gap. CDR3 bases: TGTGCCAGCAGCCCAGGCCCCCTTATGGAGGGGAAAGCCAAAAACATTCAGTACTTC. It specifies CASSPGPLMEGKAKNIQYF.

As to this clonotype: A read error is possible here, since a much larger clone lies one base away. J is TRBJ2-7 and V is TRBV14; D is perhaps TRBD1 or TRBD2 (5 bases each). CDR3 length: 11 amino acids. Germline V gives CDR1 SGHDN, CDR2 FVKESK. Here the CDR3 reads CAGSRLGAQYF. CDR3 bases: TGTGCCGGCAGCCGCCTCGGGGCGCAGTACTTC.

This clonotype was counted at least ten times. The V call is TRBV12-3 or TRBV12-4, the J call TRBJ2-5, with 7 bases fitting TRBD1. V was clipped by 6 bases and J by 3 bases; unmatched bases: 4. The CDR3 runs to 13 residues. The CDR3 here is CASRPGTEETQYF. CDR3 sequence (DNA): TGTGCCAGCAGACCCGGGACAGAAGAGACCCAGTACTTC.

This clonotype occurred many times. The gene calls are TRBV19 and TRBJ2-5; no definite D call. Trimming pared 5 bases from V and 5 bases from J, leaving 15 bases between. CDR1 is LNHDA and CDR2 is SQIVND in the germline V gene (reference sequence). The CDR3 is made up of 14 amino acids. CDR3 in DNA: TGTGCCAGTAGTGGCAGGTATCCTGGCGAGACCCAGTACTTC. It codes for CASSGRYPGETQYF.

This clonotype was recorded many times. The CDR3 protein is CASSLDELNEQFF. CDR3 nucleotide sequence: TGTGCCAGCAGCTTAGATGAGCTCAATGAGCAGTTCTTC. V is TRBV7-2 and J is TRBJ2-1; D gene ambiguous. V shed 1 base and J shed 6 bases, with 7 bases lying between them. Germline lookup yields CDR1 SGHTA and CDR2 FQGNSA. CDR3 length: 13 residues.

The V call is TRBV20-1, the J call TRBJ2-1; 10 bases are shared with TRBD2. Trimming removed 1 base from V and 6 bases from J; junction bases left unmatched: 6. The CDR3 spans 15 residues. Looked up from germline, CDR1 is DFQATT and CDR2 is SNEGSKA (reference sequence). The CDR3 protein is CSARVPSGSGNEQFF. CDR3 DNA: TGCAGTGCTAGAGTCCCTAGCGGGAGTGGCAATGAGCAGTTCTTC.

Many counts were recorded for this clonotype. This rearrangement joins TRBV20-1 to TRBJ2-3; TRBD2 matches 11 bases. The CDR3 length is 18 residues. The ends lost 0 bases at V and 1 base at J; junction bases unmatched: 9. Germline V CDR1 and CDR2: DFQATT, SNEGSKA (reference sequence). CDR3 nucleotides: TGCAGTGCTAGAGATATGTCTAGCGGGGGGACCCGCACAGATACGCAGTATTTT. Amino acids: CSARDMSSGGTRTDTQYF.